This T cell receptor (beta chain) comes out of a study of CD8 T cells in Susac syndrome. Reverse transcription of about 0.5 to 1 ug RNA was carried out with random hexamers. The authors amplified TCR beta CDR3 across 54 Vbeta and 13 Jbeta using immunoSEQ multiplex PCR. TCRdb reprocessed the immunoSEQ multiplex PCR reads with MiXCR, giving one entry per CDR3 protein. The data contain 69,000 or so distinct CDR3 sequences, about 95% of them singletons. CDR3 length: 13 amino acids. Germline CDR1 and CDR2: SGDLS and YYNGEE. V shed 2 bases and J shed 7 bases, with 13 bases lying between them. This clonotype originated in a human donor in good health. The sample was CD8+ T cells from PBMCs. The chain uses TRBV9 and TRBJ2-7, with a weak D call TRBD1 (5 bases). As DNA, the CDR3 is TGTGCCAGCAGCGTGGGGCAGGGTTGGGAGCAGTACTTC. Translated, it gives CASSVGQGWEQYF.